This TCR beta chain was sequenced for a study of CXCR3-negative and CXCR3-positive naive CD8 T cells. The germline V gene encodes CDR1 LGHNA and CDR2 YSLEER. The CDR3 consists of 14 residues. The TRB cDNA libraries were prepared by 5' RACE with UMI labels. Each CDR3 protein gets one entry in TCRdb, which reprocessed the 5' RACE reads and gives no DNA. The data include around 8,000 distinct CDR3 sequences; the top ten clones carry 2% to 2.5%. Sequenced input: naive CXCR3- CD8+ T cells from blood. Regarding subset: CD45RO-CCR7+CD27+CD95- naive CD8+ T cells lacking CXCR3 (TNR3-). The origin of this receptor is a human donor in good health. Some clones in this sample may be carry-over from other donors' samples. This rearrangement joins TRBV4-3 to TRBJ1-1; no DNA is available, so the TRBD1 call from TCRdb remains unchecked. The CDR3 reads CASSRVRGDTEAFF.